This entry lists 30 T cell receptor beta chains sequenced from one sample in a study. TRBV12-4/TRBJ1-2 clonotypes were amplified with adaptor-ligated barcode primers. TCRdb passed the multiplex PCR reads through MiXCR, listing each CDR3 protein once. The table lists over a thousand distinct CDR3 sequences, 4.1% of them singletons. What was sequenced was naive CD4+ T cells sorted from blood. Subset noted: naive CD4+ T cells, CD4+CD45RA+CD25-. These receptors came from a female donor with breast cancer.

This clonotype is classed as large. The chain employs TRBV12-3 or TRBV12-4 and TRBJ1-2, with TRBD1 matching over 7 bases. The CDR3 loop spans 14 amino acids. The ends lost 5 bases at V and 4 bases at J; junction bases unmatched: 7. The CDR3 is CASSRQGLGYGYTF. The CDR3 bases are TGTGCCAGCAGTAGACAGGGACTAGGCTATGGCTACACCTTC.

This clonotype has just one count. Here the CDR3 reads CASQNSGSYGYTF. CDR3 in DNA: TGTGCCAGTCAGAACAGCGGCAGCTATGGCTACACCTTC. This sequence joins TRBV12-3 or TRBV12-4 and TRBJ1-2; D is undetermined. V lost 9 bases, J lost 4 bases, and 15 bases lay in between. The CDR3 spans 13 residues.

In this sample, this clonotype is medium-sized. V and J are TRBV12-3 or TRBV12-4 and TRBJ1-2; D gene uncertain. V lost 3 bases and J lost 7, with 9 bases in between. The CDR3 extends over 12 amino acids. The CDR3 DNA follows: TGTGCCAGCAGTTTGGAAGGGTTTGGCTACACCTTC. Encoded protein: CASSLEGFGYTF.

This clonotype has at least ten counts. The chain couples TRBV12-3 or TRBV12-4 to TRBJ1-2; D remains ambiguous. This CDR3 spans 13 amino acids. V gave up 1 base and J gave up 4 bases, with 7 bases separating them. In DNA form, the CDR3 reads TGTGCCAGCAGTTTAGATCTTAGCTATGGCTACACCTTC. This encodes CASSLDLSYGYTF.

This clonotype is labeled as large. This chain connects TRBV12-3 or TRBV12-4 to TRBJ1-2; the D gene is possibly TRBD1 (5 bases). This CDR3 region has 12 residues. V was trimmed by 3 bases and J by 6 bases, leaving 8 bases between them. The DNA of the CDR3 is TGTGCCAGCAGTTTGAGGGGTAATGGCTACACCTTC. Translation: CASSLRGNGYTF.

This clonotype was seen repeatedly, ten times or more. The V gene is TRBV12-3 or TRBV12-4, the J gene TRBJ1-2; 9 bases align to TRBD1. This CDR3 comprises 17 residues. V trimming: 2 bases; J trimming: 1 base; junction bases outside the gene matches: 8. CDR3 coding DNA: TGTGCCAGCAGTTTATGGGCGGGGACAGGGAGTAACTATGGCTACACCTTC. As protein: CASSLWAGTGSNYGYTF.

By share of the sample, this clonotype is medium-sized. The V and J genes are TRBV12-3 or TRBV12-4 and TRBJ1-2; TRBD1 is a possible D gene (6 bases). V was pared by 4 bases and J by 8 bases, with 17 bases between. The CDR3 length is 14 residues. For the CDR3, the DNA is TGTGCCAGCAGTTCACAGGGAGTTGGTAACGGCTACACCTTC. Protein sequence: CASSSQGVGNGYTF.

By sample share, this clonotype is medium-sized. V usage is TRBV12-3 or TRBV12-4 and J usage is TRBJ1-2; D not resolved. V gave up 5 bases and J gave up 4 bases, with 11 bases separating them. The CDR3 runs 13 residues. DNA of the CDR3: TGTGCCAGCAGTGGAGACGGCAGCTATGGCTACACCTTC. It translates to CASSGDGSYGYTF.

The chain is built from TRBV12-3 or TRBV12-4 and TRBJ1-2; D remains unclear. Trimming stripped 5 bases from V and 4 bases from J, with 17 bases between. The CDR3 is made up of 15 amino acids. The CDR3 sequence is CASSRGIQKFYGYTF. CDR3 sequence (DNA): TGTGCCAGCAGTCGCGGGATCCAGAAATTCTATGGCTACACCTTC.

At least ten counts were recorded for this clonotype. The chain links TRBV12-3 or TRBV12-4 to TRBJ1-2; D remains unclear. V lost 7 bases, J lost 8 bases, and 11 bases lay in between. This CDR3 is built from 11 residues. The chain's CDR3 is CASTDQRGYTF. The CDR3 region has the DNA TGTGCCAGCACCGACCAGAGGGGCTACACCTTC.

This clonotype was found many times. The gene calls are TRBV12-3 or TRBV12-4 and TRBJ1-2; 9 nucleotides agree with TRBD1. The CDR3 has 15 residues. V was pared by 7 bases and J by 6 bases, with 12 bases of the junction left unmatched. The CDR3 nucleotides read TGTGCCAGCAACCAGGGACAGGGAAGTTATGATGGCTACACCTTC. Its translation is CASNQGQGSYDGYTF.

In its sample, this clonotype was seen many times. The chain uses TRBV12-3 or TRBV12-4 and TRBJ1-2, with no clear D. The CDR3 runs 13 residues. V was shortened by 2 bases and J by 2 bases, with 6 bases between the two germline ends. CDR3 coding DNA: TGTGCCAGCAGTTTACGGCCGAACTATGGCTACACCTTC. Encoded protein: CASSLRPNYGYTF.

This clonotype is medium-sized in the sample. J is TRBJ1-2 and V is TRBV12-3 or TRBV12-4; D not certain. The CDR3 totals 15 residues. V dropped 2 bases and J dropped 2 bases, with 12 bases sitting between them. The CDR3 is CASSLSGRRNYGYTF. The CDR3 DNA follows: TGTGCCAGCAGTTTAAGCGGCAGAAGAAACTATGGCTACACCTTC.

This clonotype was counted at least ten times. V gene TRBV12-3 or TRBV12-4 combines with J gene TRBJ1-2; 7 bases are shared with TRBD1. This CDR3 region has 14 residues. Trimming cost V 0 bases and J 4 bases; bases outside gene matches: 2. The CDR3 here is CASSLAGTAYGYTF. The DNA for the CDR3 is TGTGCCAGCAGTTTAGCCGGGACAGCCTATGGCTACACCTTC.

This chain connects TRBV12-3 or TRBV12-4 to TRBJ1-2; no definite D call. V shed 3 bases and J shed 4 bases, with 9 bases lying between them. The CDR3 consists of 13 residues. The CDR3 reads CASSFPAFYGYTF. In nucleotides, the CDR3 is TGTGCCAGCAGTTTTCCAGCGTTCTATGGCTACACCTTC.

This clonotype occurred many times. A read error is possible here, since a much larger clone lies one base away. CDR3 region: CASSLSYGYTF. CDR3 coding DNA: TGTGCCAGCAGTTTAAGCTATGGCTACACCTTC. This sequence joins TRBV12-3 or TRBV12-4 and TRBJ1-2; D ambiguous. Trimming took off 2 bases at V and 4 bases at J, with 2 bases between the two ends. This CDR3 is built from 11 residues.

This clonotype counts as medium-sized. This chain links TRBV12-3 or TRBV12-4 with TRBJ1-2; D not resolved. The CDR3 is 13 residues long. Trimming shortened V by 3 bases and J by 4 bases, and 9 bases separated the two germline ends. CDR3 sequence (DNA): TGTGCCAGCAGTTTTAGGTCGGGCTATGGCTACACCTTC. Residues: CASSFRSGYGYTF.

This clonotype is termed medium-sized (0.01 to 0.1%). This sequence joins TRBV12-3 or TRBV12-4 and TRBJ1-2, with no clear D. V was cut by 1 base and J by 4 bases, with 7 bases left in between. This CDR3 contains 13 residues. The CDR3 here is CASSLGVPYGYTF. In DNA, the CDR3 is TGTGCCAGCAGTTTAGGGGTGCCCTATGGCTACACCTTC.

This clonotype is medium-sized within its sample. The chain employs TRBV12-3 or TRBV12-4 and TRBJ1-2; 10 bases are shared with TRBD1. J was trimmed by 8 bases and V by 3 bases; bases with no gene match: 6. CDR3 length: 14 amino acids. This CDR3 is CASSFGTGAGGYTF. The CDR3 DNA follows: TGTGCCAGCAGTTTCGGGACAGGGGCTGGAGGCTACACCTTC.

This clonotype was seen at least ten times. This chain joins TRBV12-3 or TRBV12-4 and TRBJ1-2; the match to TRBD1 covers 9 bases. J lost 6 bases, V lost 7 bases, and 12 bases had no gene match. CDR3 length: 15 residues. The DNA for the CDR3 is TGTGCCAGCAATCGCGAGGGACAGGGCTTTCATGGCTACACCTTC. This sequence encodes CASNREGQGFHGYTF.

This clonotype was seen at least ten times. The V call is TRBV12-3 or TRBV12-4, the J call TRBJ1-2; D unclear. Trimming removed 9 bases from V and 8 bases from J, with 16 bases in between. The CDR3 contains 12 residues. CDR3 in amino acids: CASSRRSLGYTF. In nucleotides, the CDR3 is TGTGCCAGTAGCAGACGGTCCTTAGGCTACACCTTC.

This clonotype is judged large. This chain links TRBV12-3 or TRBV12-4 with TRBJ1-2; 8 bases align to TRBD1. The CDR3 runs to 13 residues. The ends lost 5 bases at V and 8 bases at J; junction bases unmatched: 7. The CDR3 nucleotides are TGTGCCAGCAGTCCCGGACAGGGTATGGGCTACACCTTC. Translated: CASSPGQGMGYTF.

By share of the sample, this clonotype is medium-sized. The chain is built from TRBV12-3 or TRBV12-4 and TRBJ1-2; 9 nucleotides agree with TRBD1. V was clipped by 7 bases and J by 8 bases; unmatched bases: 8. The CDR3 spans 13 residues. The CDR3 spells CASTTDRGYGYTF. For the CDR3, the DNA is TGTGCCAGCACCACGGACAGGGGATACGGCTACACCTTC.

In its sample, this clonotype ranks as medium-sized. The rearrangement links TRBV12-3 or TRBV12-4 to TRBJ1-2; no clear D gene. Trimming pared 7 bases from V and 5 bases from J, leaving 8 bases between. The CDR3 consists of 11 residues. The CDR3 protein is CASTSGYGYTF. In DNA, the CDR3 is TGTGCCAGCACCTCCGGGTATGGCTACACCTTC.

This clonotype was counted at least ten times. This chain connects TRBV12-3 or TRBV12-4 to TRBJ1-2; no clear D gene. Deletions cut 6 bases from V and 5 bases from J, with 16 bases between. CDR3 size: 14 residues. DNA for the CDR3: TGTGCCAGCAGCCCGTTAGAGGTTCCATATGGCTACACCTTC. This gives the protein CASSPLEVPYGYTF.

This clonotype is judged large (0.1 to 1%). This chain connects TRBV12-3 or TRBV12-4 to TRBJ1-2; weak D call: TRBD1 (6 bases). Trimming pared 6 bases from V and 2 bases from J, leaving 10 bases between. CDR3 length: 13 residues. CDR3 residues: CASSTGNNYGYTF. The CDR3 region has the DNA TGTGCCAGCAGCACAGGGAACAACTATGGCTACACCTTC.

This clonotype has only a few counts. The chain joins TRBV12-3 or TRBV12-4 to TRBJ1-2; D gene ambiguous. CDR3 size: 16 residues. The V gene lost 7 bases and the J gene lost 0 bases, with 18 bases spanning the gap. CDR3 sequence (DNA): TGTGCCAGCACTCCTTCCTCGCAGGCTTCTAACTATGGCTACACCTTC. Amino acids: CASTPSSQASNYGYTF.

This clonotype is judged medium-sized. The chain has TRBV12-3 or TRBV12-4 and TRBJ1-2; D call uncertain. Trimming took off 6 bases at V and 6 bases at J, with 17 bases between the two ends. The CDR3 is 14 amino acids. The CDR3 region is CASRTWQDSHGYTF. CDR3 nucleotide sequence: TGTGCCAGCAGAACCTGGCAGGACTCCCATGGCTACACCTTC.

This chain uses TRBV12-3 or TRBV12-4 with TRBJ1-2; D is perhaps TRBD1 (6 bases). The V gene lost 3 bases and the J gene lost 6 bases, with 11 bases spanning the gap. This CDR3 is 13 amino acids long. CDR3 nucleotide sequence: TGTGCCAGCAGTTTCGGACAGACAAATGGCTACACCTTC. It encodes CASSFGQTNGYTF.

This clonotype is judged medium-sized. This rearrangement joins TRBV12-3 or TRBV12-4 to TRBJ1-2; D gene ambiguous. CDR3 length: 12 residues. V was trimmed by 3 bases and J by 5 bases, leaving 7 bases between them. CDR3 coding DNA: TGTGCCAGCAGTTTCGAAGAATATGGCTACACCTTC. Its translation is CASSFEEYGYTF.